The clone carrying this T cell receptor beta chain has more than one count but fewer than ten. Trimming left V 0 bases short and J 7 bases short, with 10 bases between. The germline V gene has CDR1 SGDLS and CDR2 YYNGEE. CDR3 length: 14 amino acids. This sample was taken from a study of identical twins. cDNA molecules carried unique molecular identifiers, and template switching added a universal primer site. TCRdb analysed the 5' RACE reads with MiXCR anew, one entry per CDR3 protein. The sample has about 550,000 distinct CDR3 sequences, 20% to 25% seen once. These data are also associated with another study on yellow fever vaccine responses in identical twins.

The chain employs TRBV9 and TRBJ1-4, with D hard to call. The sequenced material came from CD4+ T cells sorted from blood. The source of this sequence is a woman under 30 in good health. The CDR3 DNA reads TGTGCCAGCAGCGTAGCGCCCGGGAGTGAAAAACTGTTTTTT. It yields the protein CASSVAPGSEKLFF. Full variable domain (rest looked up from reference TRBV9 and TRBJ1-4): DSGVTQTPKHLITATGQRVTLRCSPRSGDLSVYWYQQSLDQGLQFLIQYYNGEERAKGNILERFSAQQFPDLHSELNLSSLELGDSALYFCASSVAPGSEKLFFGSGTQLSVL.